This T cell receptor beta chain was observed in a study of T cell responses to AZD1222 COVID-19 vaccine. Overall study: The analysis combined second doses at about 4 or about 12 weeks. Study results and caveats: Females outnumbered males among donors, who were mostly white British; clonal diversity was possibly underestimated. As reported, nearly half of all spike-specific TCRs target variant regions that are unmutated. No repertoire was sampled before or during the peak T cell response, only after it.

About this clone itself: Its specificity is not known.

The table came from immunoSEQ multiplex PCR; TCRdb's copy has only in-frame clones and leaves some out. This sample has 92,000 or so clones, with about 89% found just once. This CDR3 comprises 14 residues. V was pared by 1 base and J by 3 bases, with 9 bases between. CDR1 and CDR2 from the germline V gene are SGHAT and FQNNGV. V is TRBV11-2 and J is TRBJ1-1, with no clear D. The source is an adult in good health. The sequencing here drew on peripheral blood, taken on day 0 of AZD1222 vaccination. The CDR3 nucleotides read TGTGCCAGCAGCTTAGGGGATGAACACACTGAAGCTTTCTTT. This translates into CASSLGDEHTEAFF. The variable domain in full, with the rest retrieved from reference TRBV11-2 and TRBJ1-1, is EAGVAQSPRYKIIEKRQSVAFWCNPISGHATLYWYQQILGQGPKLLIQFQNNGVVDDSQLPKDRFSAERLKGVDSTLKIQPAKLEDSAVYLCASSLGDEHTEAFFGQGTRLTVV.